Each of the 10 T cell receptor beta chains below was sequenced from the same sample in a study of cytomegalovirus exposure and HLA in healthy donors. Generated by immunoSEQ multiplex PCR, the TCRdb table keeps only in-frame clones and is missing some. The table lists over 90,000 clones, just under 95% of them singletons, with 0.89% in the top ten. Sequenced input: PBMCs. Receptor source: a woman younger than 35 in good health and CMV-seronegative.

The J gene is TRBJ2-6, the V gene TRBV14, with 7 bases matching TRBD2. Germline-derived CDR1 and CDR2 are SGHDN and FVKESK. This CDR3 is built from 17 residues. The J segment lost 4 bases and the V segment lost 0 bases, leaving 6 bases of the junction unmatched. CDR3 sequence (DNA): TGTGCCAGCAGCCAAGAGGGGAGGGGAAGCGGGGCCAACGTCCTGACTTTC. It codes for CASSQEGRGSGANVLTF.

The V call is TRBV4-1, the J call TRBJ1-2, with 9 bases lining up with TRBD1. V dropped 6 bases and J dropped 5; count of bases not matched to a gene: 4. Germline assignment: CDR1 MGHRA and CDR2 YSYEKL. CDR3 length: 13 residues. The chain's CDR3 is CASRATGGYGYTF. CDR3 DNA: TGCGCCAGCAGAGCGACAGGGGGGTATGGCTACACCTTC.

The V call is TRBV30, the J call TRBJ2-5; TRBD1 matches 7 bases. Per the germline V gene, CDR1 is GTSNPN and CDR2 is SVGIG (reference sequence). This CDR3 is 13 amino acids long. The V segment lost 3 bases and the J segment 1 base; nucleotides outside the gene matches: 2. CDR3 region: CAWSGDSQETQYF. The CDR3 DNA sequence: TGTGCCTGGAGCGGGGACAGCCAAGAGACCCAGTACTTC.

The CDR3 coding sequence is TGTGCCAGTAGACAGGGAGGCAATCAGCCCCAGCATTTT. Translating gives CASRQGGNQPQHF. J is TRBJ1-5 and V is TRBV19; D possibly corresponds to TRBD1 (6 bases). V lost 6 bases to trimming and J lost 2 bases, with 8 bases between them. The CDR3 contains 13 residues. Germline CDR1 reads LNHDA; CDR2 reads SQIVND (reference sequence).

The CDR3 here is CATSRDNSYEQYF. CDR3 DNA: TGTGCCACCAGCAGGGACAACTCCTACGAGCAGTACTTC. The genes are TRBV15 and TRBJ2-7, with a weak D call TRBD1 (5 bases). The CDR3 is 13 amino acids. Germline-derived CDR1 and CDR2 are LNHNV and YYDKDF (reference sequence). Trimming shortened V by 3 bases and J by 0 bases, and 6 bases separated the two germline ends.

This clone was recorded only once. The chain combines TRBV6-1 with TRBJ1-1; D call uncertain. The germline CDR1 and CDR2 sequences are MNHNS and SASEGT. The CDR3 runs 15 residues. Trimming removed 5 bases at V and 5 bases at J, with 18 bases between. CDR3 region: CASSWRNLDGTEAFF. CDR3 bases: TGTGCCAGCAGTTGGAGAAACCTTGATGGGACTGAAGCTTTCTTT.

In its sample, this clone was seen once. The chain links TRBV7-9 to TRBJ2-7, with 12 nucleotides matching TRBD1. Trimming at V came to 1 base and at J to 3 bases, leaving 10 bases not matched to a gene. Germline-derived CDR1 and CDR2 are SEHNR and FQNEAQ (reference sequence). The CDR3 runs to 18 residues. CDR3 bases: TGTGCCAGCAGCTTAGAGGGACAGGGGGCTCAGGGGTACTACGAGCAGTACTTC. The encoded protein is CASSLEGQGAQGYYEQYF. Supplemented by reference TRBV7-9 and TRBJ2-7, the full variable domain reads DTGVSQNPRHKITKRGQNVTFRCDPISEHNRLYWYRQTLGQGPEFLTYFQNEAQLEKSRLLSDRFSAERPKGSFSTLEIQRTEQGDSAMYLCASSLEGQGAQGYYEQYFGPGTRLTVT.

The chain carries TRBV6-5 and TRBJ2-1; D remains unclear. This CDR3 spans 13 amino acids. V was shortened by 8 bases and J by 0 bases, with 8 bases between the two germline ends. The germline V gene has CDR1 MNHEY and CDR2 SVGAGI. This CDR3 is CASGVSSYNEQFF. CDR3 sequence (DNA): TGTGCCAGCGGTGTGAGCTCCTACAATGAGCAGTTCTTC.

The chain couples TRBV6-1 to TRBJ2-1, with 9 nucleotides matching TRBD2. The trim removed 2 bases at V and 2 bases at J, leaving 1 base unmatched. The CDR3 extends over 15 amino acids. CDR1 is MNHNS, CDR2 SASEGT, per germline. The CDR3 bases are TGTGCCAGCAGTGAATGGACTAGCGCCTACAATGAGCAGTTCTTC. Translating it yields CASSEWTSAYNEQFF.

This clone occurred once. V gene TRBV19 combines with J gene TRBJ2-7; 7 positions agree with TRBD1. The CDR3 is 14 amino acids. CDR1 is LNHDA, CDR2 SQIVND, per germline (reference sequence). Trimming took 5 bases from V and 1 from J; bases not matched to a gene: 5. The CDR3 coding sequence is TGTGCCAGTAGTTCCGGGACAGAATCCTACGAGCAGTACTTC. This encodes CASSSGTESYEQYF.